This is a list of T cell receptor beta chains from one sample in a study of T-cell reconstitution after alpha-beta-depleted transplantation in children. One entry per CDR3 protein, called by TCRdb with MiXCR from the PCR reads. Of nearly 350,000 distinct CDR3 sequences listed, 16% are singletons. The sequences come from PBMCs, mostly from graft donor cells, collected 360 days after TCRalphabeta/CD19-depleted stem cell transplant. The receptors derive from a male patient aged 2-15 years who had a stem cell transplant for acute lymphoblastic leukemia, so the T cells may come from the graft donor. The CDR3 runs from the conserved cysteine through the conserved F or W. The order of the fields is V gene, CDR3 protein.

v_gene: TRBV28
CDR3aa: CASSLHPLLAGFADTQYF

v_gene: TRBV6-5
CDR3aa: CASSYLIQGTSEAFF

v_gene: TRBV5-1
CDR3aa: CASSRRSNEQFF

v_gene: TRBV6-5
CDR3aa: CASSFGQGDIEQFF

v_gene: TRBV20-1
CDR3aa: CSAMAIGRSAWADTQYF

v_gene: TRBV5-1
CDR3aa: CASSLSGQDYNEQFF

v_gene: TRBV27
CDR3aa: CASSWEGRKNTGELFF

v_gene: TRBV20-1
CDR3aa: CSARGVGLGQDNSPLHF

v_gene: TRBV5-1
CDR3aa: CASSFLEKRDTDTQYF

v_gene: TRBV28
CDR3aa: CASSLGQTLQETQYF

v_gene: TRBV27
CDR3aa: CASSLYSLHRAGELFF

v_gene: TRBV20-1
CDR3aa: CSARDVELVLYEQYF

v_gene: TRBV12-3/TRBV12-4
CDR3aa: CASSLAGVGTSAHEQFF

v_gene: TRBV20-1
CDR3aa: CSAEGDSYGYTF

v_gene: TRBV11-2
CDR3aa: CASSMQGVRGNTIYF

v_gene: TRBV10-3
CDR3aa: CAIRGGKETQYF

v_gene: TRBV4-3
CDR3aa: CASSRGLAGDNEQFF

v_gene: TRBV20-1
CDR3aa: CSARRMEGLAGDTQYF

v_gene: TRBV7-2
CDR3aa: CASSPSGLYNEQFF

v_gene: TRBV24-1
CDR3aa: CGASEDSYTQYF

v_gene: TRBV4-1
CDR3aa: CASSQPTTGNLDFTGYNEQFF

v_gene: TRBV4-3
CDR3aa: CASSQDHRGPLYNEQFF

v_gene: TRBV20-1
CDR3aa: CSATTSGGTDTQYF

v_gene: TRBV6-1
CDR3aa: CASSEQGVDSPLHF

v_gene: TRBV2
CDR3aa: CASSDRGSSYNEQFF

v_gene: TRBV29-1
CDR3aa: CSGQGPYEQYF

v_gene: TRBV12-3/TRBV12-4
CDR3aa: CASSLALWRTNEKLFF

v_gene: TRBV11-2
CDR3aa: CASSLTSGRPLRLTDTQYF

v_gene: TRBV4-1
CDR3aa: CASSLQGSGGELFF

v_gene: TRBV12-3/TRBV12-4
CDR3aa: CASRQGTGSYEQYF

v_gene: TRBV15
CDR3aa: CATSTARRNEQFF

v_gene: TRBV20-1
CDR3aa: CSATPGGQGRNEQYF

v_gene: TRBV4-2
CDR3aa: CASSQVGGTPTSGANVLTF

v_gene: TRBV4-3
CDR3aa: CASSQEHFSGNNEQFF

v_gene: TRBV7-9
CDR3aa: CASSLAWVSENTEAFF

v_gene: TRBV7-9
CDR3aa: CASSLMSAGDEQYF

v_gene: TRBV4-3
CDR3aa: CASSQDQQVYNEQFF

v_gene: TRBV29-1
CDR3aa: CSGRDGPGELFF

v_gene: TRBV6-5
CDR3aa: CASSYSQAGAGTGELFF

v_gene: TRBV11-2
CDR3aa: CASSTPRGGEQFF

v_gene: TRBV7-8
CDR3aa: CASTLAGGGGTQYF

v_gene: TRBV19
CDR3aa: CASSPGAPHNEQFF

v_gene: TRBV7-2
CDR3aa: CASSLLTLRNEQFF

v_gene: TRBV7-6
CDR3aa: CASSLEAGQGGAQYF

v_gene: TRBV20-1
CDR3aa: CSARDRGYGANLQETQYF

v_gene: TRBV5-1
CDR3aa: CASSFTTDYEQYF

v_gene: TRBV12-3/TRBV12-4
CDR3aa: CASSWGGWETQYF

v_gene: TRBV21-1
CDR3aa: CASSNSSHEQYF

v_gene: TRBV20-1
CDR3aa: CSASRGQGIQYF

v_gene: TRBV7-6
CDR3aa: CASSISRDPNTEAFF

v_gene: TRBV12-3/TRBV12-4
CDR3aa: CASSLVFGTNEKLFF

v_gene: TRBV10-3
CDR3aa: CAISESGTGMDNEQFF

v_gene: TRBV29-1
CDR3aa: CSVGEPGANVLTF

v_gene: TRBV12-3/TRBV12-4
CDR3aa: CASSFGGDETQYF

v_gene: TRBV11-2
CDR3aa: CASSPMGLAGESSYNEQFF

v_gene: TRBV5-1
CDR3aa: CASSAPGWDTDTQYF

v_gene: TRBV12-3/TRBV12-4
CDR3aa: CAISLGDSIIFRGADTQYF